These T cell receptor beta chains were read from a single sample in a study of vaccination effects on CD4 cells after COVID-19. The antigens for these receptors are not known. Produced via immunoSEQ multiplex PCR; TCRdb's table is partial and in-frame only. The data show tens of thousands of clones, about 78% seen once. Sample: CD4+ T cells from PBMCs cultured with SARS-CoV-2 spike peptides, taken before COVID-19 vaccination. Source of these receptors: a human donor who received a COVID-19 vaccine. CDR3s include the opening cysteine and the closing phenylalanine or tryptophan. The D gene is left open where the match is weak. Where a row states a size, it is once, few, many or the class of an expanded clone; other rows omit it.

j_call | clone_size | v_call | d_call | cdr3_aa | cdr3_nt
TRBJ2-5 | NA | TRBV19 | TRBD1 | CASSPRTGGAETQYF | TGTGCCAGTAGTCCCCGGACAGGGGGCGCGGAGACCCAGTACTTC
TRBJ1-2 | once | TRBV6-5 | NA | CASKDNLRGYTF | TGTGCCAGCAAAGACAACTTGAGAGGCTACACCTTC
TRBJ1-4 | NA | TRBV25-1 | NA | CASTEDWGSREKLFF | TGTGCCAGCACCGAGGATTGGGGATCCCGAGAAAAACTGTTTTTT
TRBJ1-1 | NA | TRBV6-4 | TRBD1 | CASSPGPGTGNTEAFF | TGTGCCAGCAGCCCAGGTCCCGGGACAGGGAACACTGAAGCTTTCTTT
TRBJ2-5 | few | TRBV7-8 | NA | CASRAGLIETQYF | TGTGCCAGCAGGGCGGGACTCATAGAGACCCAGTACTTC
TRBJ2-1 | NA | TRBV6-5 | TRBD1 | CASSRDRGPYNEQFF | TGTGCCAGCAGCAGGGACAGGGGGCCTTACAATGAGCAGTTCTTC
TRBJ2-3 | NA | TRBV18 | TRBD1 | CASSPPGQGKTDTQYF | TGTGCCAGCTCACCACCGGGACAGGGGAAGACAGATACGCAGTATTTT
TRBJ2-2 | NA | TRBV11-2 | NA | CASSYDSNTGELFF | TGTGCCAGCAGTTACGACAGTAACACCGGGGAGCTGTTTTTT
TRBJ2-4 | NA | TRBV18 | NA | CASSPALQGLAKNIQYF | TGTGCCAGCTCACCTGCTCTACAGGGCCTAGCCAAAAACATTCAGTACTTC
TRBJ2-2 | NA | TRBV28 | TRBD2 | CASSTLTSGGYIGELFF | TGTGCCAGCAGTACCCTAACTAGCGGGGGTTACATCGGGGAGCTGTTTTTT
TRBJ1-2 | few | TRBV4-1 | TRBD1 | CASSQGRQGQNYGYTF | TGCGCCAGCAGCCAAGGCCGACAGGGCCAAAACTATGGCTACACCTTC
TRBJ1-2 | NA | TRBV29-1 | NA | CSVDPGVYGYTF | TGCAGCGTTGACCCGGGAGTCTATGGCTACACCTTC
TRBJ2-5 | once | TRBV5-1 | TRBD2 | CASSLGRGGETEETQYF | TGCGCCAGCAGCTTGGGGCGGGGGGGCGAGACGGAAGAGACCCAGTACTTC
TRBJ1-5 | few | TRBV19 | NA | CASSTQRGDYSNQPQHF | TGTGCCAGTAGTACCCAGCGCGGAGACTATAGCAATCAGCCCCAGCATTTT
TRBJ2-5 | NA | TRBV5-1 | NA | CASSLVGLETQYF | TGCGCCAGCAGCTTGGTCGGGTTGGAGACCCAGTACTTC
TRBJ2-5 | NA | TRBV9 | NA | CASSVGRTPLETQYF | TGTGCCAGCAGCGTAGGTCGTACCCCTCTTGAGACCCAGTACTTC
TRBJ1-2 | NA | TRBV6-2/TRBV6-3 | NA | CASSYVTPLSYGYTF | TGTGCCAGCAGTTACGTGACACCCCTATCGTATGGCTACACCTTC
TRBJ1-5 | NA | TRBV5-1 | NA | CASSLAGGNQPQHF | TGCGCCAGCAGCTTGGCCGGGGGCAATCAGCCCCAGCATTTT
TRBJ1-1 | NA | TRBV7-8 | TRBD1 | CASRDRGRNTEAFF | TGTGCCAGCAGGGACAGGGGGAGGAACACTGAAGCTTTCTTT
TRBJ2-5 | NA | TRBV19 | TRBD1 | CASNRQGQETQYF | TGTGCCAGTAACCGACAGGGACAAGAGACCCAGTACTTC
TRBJ1-3 | NA | TRBV28 | NA | CASRLNAGPGNTIYF | TGTGCCAGCCGTCTAAATGCGGGGCCAGGAAACACCATATATTTT
TRBJ2-3 | NA | TRBV7-7 | TRBD2 | CASSPGGASTDTQYF | TGTGCCAGCAGCCCGGGGGGGGCTAGCACAGATACGCAGTATTTT
TRBJ2-1 | once | TRBV18 | NA | CASSPSGFSYNEQFF | TGTGCCAGCTCACCGTCTGGGTTTAGCTACAATGAGCAGTTCTTC
TRBJ2-5 | NA | TRBV7-2 | NA | CASSLGRGETQYF | TGTGCCAGCAGCTTAGGAAGGGGAGAGACCCAGTACTTC
TRBJ2-1 | NA | TRBV3-1/TRBV3-2 | NA | CASSQDRFGEQFF | TGTGCCAGCAGCCAAGACCGTTTTGGTGAGCAGTTCTTC
TRBJ2-4 | NA | TRBV7-2 | NA | CASSLKGPPTKNIQYF | TGTGCCAGCAGCTTGAAGGGACCCCCAACCAAAAACATTCAGTACTTC
TRBJ2-1 | NA | TRBV18 | NA | CASSLGPNEQFF | TGTGCCAGCTCCCTTGGGCCCAATGAGCAGTTCTTC
TRBJ1-2 | NA | TRBV11-2 | NA | CASSRGGGYTF | TGTGCCAGCAGCCGGGGAGGTGGCTACACCTTC
TRBJ1-2 | NA | TRBV3-1/TRBV3-2 | NA | CASSQGKDSYGYTF | TGTGCCAGCAGCCAAGGAAAAGACAGCTATGGCTACACCTTC
TRBJ2-1 | NA | TRBV5-4 | NA | CASSSYGRGYNEQFF | TGTGCCAGCAGCTCGTACGGCAGGGGCTACAATGAGCAGTTCTTC
TRBJ1-1 | NA | TRBV2 | NA | CASSGQIVRAFF | TGTGCCAGCAGCGGACAGATTGTAAGGGCTTTCTTT
TRBJ1-2 | NA | TRBV28 | NA | CASSLRQDNYGYTF | TGTGCCAGCAGTTTAAGACAGGATAACTATGGCTACACCTTC
TRBJ2-6 | NA | TRBV7-2 | NA | CASRPAFSGANVLTF | TGTGCCAGCAGACCTGCCTTCTCTGGGGCCAACGTCCTGACTTTC
TRBJ2-1 | NA | TRBV6-5 | TRBD1 | CASRGGQGRGNEQFF | TGTGCCAGCAGGGGAGGACAGGGGAGGGGCAATGAGCAGTTCTTC
TRBJ1-2 | once | TRBV29-1 | NA | CSVGGGLGYGYTF | TGCAGCGTTGGAGGGGGGTTGGGCTATGGCTACACCTTC
TRBJ1-5 | few | TRBV3-1/TRBV3-2 | TRBD1 | CASSQGVGGGQPQHF | TGTGCCAGCAGCCAAGGGGTAGGGGGCGGTCAGCCCCAGCATTTT
TRBJ1-2 | NA | TRBV5-6 | NA | CASSLAPGAGYGYTF | TGTGCCAGCAGCTTGGCCCCGGGGGCAGGCTATGGCTACACCTTC
TRBJ2-3 | once | TRBV5-1 | NA | CASSLVRETDTQYF | TGCGCCAGCAGCTTGGTGAGGGAAACAGATACGCAGTATTTT
TRBJ2-6 | NA | TRBV6-2/TRBV6-3 | NA | CASSDPIGGSSSGANVLTF | TGTGCCAGCAGCGACCCGATAGGGGGGTCAAGCTCTGGGGCCAACGTCCTGACTTTC
TRBJ2-2 | few | TRBV5-4 | NA | CASSLAEGWRTGELFF | TGTGCCAGCAGCTTGGCTGAGGGGTGGAGGACCGGGGAGCTGTTTTTT
TRBJ2-2 | few | TRBV9 | NA | CASSVKHFHPSGELFF | TGTGCCAGCAGCGTAAAACACTTTCACCCCAGCGGGGAGCTGTTTTTT
TRBJ1-3 | NA | TRBV4-1 | TRBD1 | CASSQDWDRGTGNTIYF | TGCGCCAGCAGCCAAGATTGGGACAGGGGGACGGGAAACACCATATATTTT